Below, one T cell receptor beta chain is given with its context. What it recognizes is unknown. Using immunoSEQ multiplex PCR, the repertoire was profiled, and TCRdb retains in-frame clones only, with some absent. The table includes about 190,000 clones, roughly 93% detected once. The entry originates in a study of T cell responses to AZD1222 COVID-19 vaccine. V gave up 3 bases and J gave up 9 bases, with 12 bases separating them. This CDR3 has 14 amino acids. Germline assignment: CDR1 LNHDA and CDR2 SQIVND (reference sequence). The study's findings and limits: Among the donors, most were white British and more were female, and clonal diversity was possibly underestimated. After the peak T cell response, and only then, were repertoires sampled.

The genes are TRBV19 and TRBJ1-6; a possible D gene is TRBD1 (5 bases). Material: peripheral blood, obtained on day 0 of AZD1222 vaccination. The clonotype was recovered from an adult in good health. The DNA of the CDR3 is TGTGCCAGTAGTATTTTGGACAACTTTTCACCCCTCCACTTT. Translation: CASSILDNFSPLHF. The full variable domain, with the rest looked up from reference TRBV19 and TRBJ1-6, is DGGITQSPKYLFRKEGQNVTLSCEQNLNHDAMYWYRQDPGQGLRLIYYSQIVNDFQKGDIAEGYSVSREKKESFPLTVTSAQKNPTAFYLCASSILDNFSPLHFGNGTRLTVT.